This T cell receptor beta chain was identified in a study of shared clonotypes between healthy human individuals. About this clone itself: As yet, its antigen is unknown.

The donors were all Caucasian adults (living in Nashville, Tennessee). In the original workflow: ImmunoSEQ sequences covered only the junction and lacked quality scores; filtering therefore differed. Measured with immunoSEQ multiplex PCR; TCRdb has only the in-frame clones, and not every one. V, J and clone size reflect that table, while D and trimming were determined from the DNA. The table has about 460,000 clones, 77% seen once; the top ten hold more than 10%. Points from the study as a whole: Enrolling few donors narrowed the genetic and exposure-history diversity that was represented.

The V and J ends lost 4 bases and 1 base respectively, with 7 bases between them. CDR3 length: 13 residues. Germline CDR1 and CDR2: SNHLY and FYNNEI. The sequencing input was PBMCs. The chain uses TRBV2 and TRBJ2-5, with D uncertain. The source is a woman aged 40 to 50 in good health. Some clones in this sample may be carry-over from other donors' samples. CDR3 region: CASSVVGQETQYF. The CDR3 coding sequence is TGTGCCAGCAGTGTAGTAGGCCAAGAGACCCAGTACTTC.